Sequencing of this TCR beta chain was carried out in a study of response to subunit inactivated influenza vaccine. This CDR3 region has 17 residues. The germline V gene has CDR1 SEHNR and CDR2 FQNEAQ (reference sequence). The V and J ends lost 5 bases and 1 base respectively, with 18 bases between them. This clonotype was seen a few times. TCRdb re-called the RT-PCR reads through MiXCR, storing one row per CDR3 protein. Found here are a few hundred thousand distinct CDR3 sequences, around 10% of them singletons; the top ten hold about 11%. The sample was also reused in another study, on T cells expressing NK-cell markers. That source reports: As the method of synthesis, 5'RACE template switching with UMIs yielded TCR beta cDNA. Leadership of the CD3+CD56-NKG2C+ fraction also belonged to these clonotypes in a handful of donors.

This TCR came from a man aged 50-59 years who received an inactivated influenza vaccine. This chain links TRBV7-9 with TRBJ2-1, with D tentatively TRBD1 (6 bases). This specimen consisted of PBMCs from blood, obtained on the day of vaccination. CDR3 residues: CASSPFRGYLSYNEQFF. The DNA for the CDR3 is TGTGCCAGCAGCCCGTTTAGGGGGTACCTTTCCTACAATGAGCAGTTCTTC.